One and the same sample provided the 5 T cell receptor beta chains below, sequenced in a study of cytomegalovirus exposure and HLA in healthy donors listed by TCRdb under 2017. The method behind the library was the immunoSEQ multiplex PCR assay. For the multiplex PCR, a mixture combining 60 forward primers for TCR Vbeta segments and 13 reverse primers for TCR Jbeta segments was used. Sourced from immuneACCESS, this table was stored by TCRdb with only in-frame sequences that have V and J called. A share of the clones is absent; for the studies checked, an unresolved V gene accounts for under half, and the remainder has no known explanation. This sample holds about 120,000 clones; around 80% were observed only once. Less than 3% of the sample lies in the top ten. The sample comprised PBMCs. Receptors were obtained from a woman aged 40 to 50 in good health and CMV-seropositive.

The V and J genes are TRBV7-3 and TRBJ2-1; 11 nucleotides line up with TRBD2. The CDR3 runs 14 residues. Germline-derived CDR1 and CDR2 are SGHTA and FQGTGA. The V and J ends lost 8 bases and 7 bases, in that order; junction bases with no gene match: 7. CDR3 amino acids: CASATSGMANEQFF. CDR3 nucleotide sequence: TGTGCCAGCGCGACTAGCGGGATGGCGAATGAGCAGTTCTTC.

The V and J genes are TRBV2 and TRBJ1-6; D is possibly TRBD1 (6 bases). The CDR3 extends over 15 amino acids. CDR1 SNHLY and CDR2 FYNNEI come from the germline V gene. Trimming cost V 7 bases and J 9 bases, with 19 bases left between them. In DNA form, the CDR3 reads TGTGCCAGCACCGGAGAGGCAGGGGAAGGTTCACCCCTCCACTTT. It specifies CASTGEAGEGSPLHF.

This rearrangement joins TRBV6-4 to TRBJ1-1, with D maybe TRBD1 (6 bases). Per germline, CDR1 MRHNA and CDR2 SNTAGT. This CDR3 is 14 amino acids long. With 6 bases removed from V and 7 bases from J, the gap between germline ends came to 18 bases. The CDR3 sequence: CASRDTDRSGEAFF. CDR3 nucleotide sequence: TGTGCCAGCAGAGACACGGACAGATCTGGTGAAGCTTTCTTT.

V and J are TRBV6-1 and TRBJ1-2; D remains ambiguous. The CDR3 runs 13 residues. Germline CDR1 reads MNHNS; CDR2 reads SASEGT. V lost 2 bases, J lost 8 bases, and 12 bases lay in between. CDR3 coding DNA: TGTGCCAGCAGTGAATCGACACCCTCGGGCTACACCTTC. Protein: CASSESTPSGYTF.

V is TRBV29-1 and J is TRBJ1-1, with 9 bases fitting TRBD1. The CDR3 runs 13 residues. Trimming cost V 7 bases and J 2 bases; bases outside gene matches: 5. Germline V gene data show CDR1 as SQVTM and CDR2 as ANQGSEA. DNA for the CDR3: TGCAGCGGGGGGGACAGGGCAAACACTGAAGCTTTCTTT. Translation: CSGGDRANTEAFF.